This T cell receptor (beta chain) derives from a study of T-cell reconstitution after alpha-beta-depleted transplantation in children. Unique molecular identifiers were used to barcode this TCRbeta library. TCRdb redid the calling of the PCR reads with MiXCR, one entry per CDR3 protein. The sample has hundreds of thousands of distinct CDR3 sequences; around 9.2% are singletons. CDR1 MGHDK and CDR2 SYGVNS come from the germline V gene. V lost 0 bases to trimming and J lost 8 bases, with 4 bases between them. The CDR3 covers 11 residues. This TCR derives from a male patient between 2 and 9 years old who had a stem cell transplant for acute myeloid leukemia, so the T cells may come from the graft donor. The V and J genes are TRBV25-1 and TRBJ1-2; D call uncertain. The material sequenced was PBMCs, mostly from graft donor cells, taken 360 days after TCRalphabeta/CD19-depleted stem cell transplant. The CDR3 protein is CASSEYGGYTF. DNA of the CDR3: TGTGCCAGCAGTGAATATGGAGGCTACACCTTC.